This paragraph reports one TCR beta chain. What it binds is unknown. This sample stems from a study of cytomegalovirus exposure and HLA in healthy donors. Study information: The use of the same platform for the roughly 130 validation repertoires and the roughly 630 first-cohort repertoires was reported by a later analysis. Notes on the study in general: According to a later analysis, TCR clusters from the first cohort tended to co-occur in the 120 or so validation repertoires.

The table came from immunoSEQ multiplex PCR; TCRdb's copy has only in-frame clones and leaves some out. The table includes about 86,000 clones, just under 95% detected once. V dropped 4 bases and J dropped 1 base, with 7 bases sitting between them. Germline loops: CDR1 ENHRY, CDR2 SYGVKD. The CDR3 covers 13 residues. J is TRBJ1-1 and V is TRBV10-3; possibly TRBD1 for D (6 bases). Sequences were obtained from PBMCs. The TCR originated in a man aged 18-30 years in good health and CMV-seronegative. The CDR3 DNA follows: TGTGCCATCAGTGTGACAGGGAACACTGAAGCTTTCTTT. Translation: CAISVTGNTEAFF.